One and the same sample provided the 7 T cell receptor beta chains below, sequenced in a study of T cell repertoires in cytomegalovirus infection. TCRdb independently ran MiXCR on the reads; one entry per CDR3 protein. The sample holds 700,000 to 850,000 distinct CDR3 sequences, 30% to 35% seen once. Antigen specificity for these receptors is unknown. The starting material was cultured CD8+ T cells from PBMCs, obtained from culture after CMV antigen stimulation. The receptor set was obtained from a human donor in good health (CMV status not recorded). Some clones in this sample may be carry-over from other donors' samples.

V is TRBV19 and J is TRBJ1-4; D might be TRBD1 (6 bases). Germline assignment: CDR1 LNHDA and CDR2 SQIVND (reference sequence). Trimming removed 8 bases at V and 0 bases at J, with 13 bases between. CDR3 length: 15 amino acids. The DNA of the CDR3 is TGTGCCAGTGGGGGACACTTTGCAACTAATGAAAAACTGTTTTTT. It specifies CASGGHFATNEKLFF. The full variable domain, with the rest looked up from reference TRBV19 and TRBJ1-4, is DGGITQSPKYLFRKEGQNVTLSCEQNLNHDAMYWYRQDPGQGLRLIYYSQIVNDFQKGDIAEGYSVSREKKESFPLTVTSAQKNPTAFYLCASGGHFATNEKLFFGSGTQLSVL.

This clonotype was counted many times. This rearrangement joins TRBV7-9 to TRBJ2-3, with 7 positions matching TRBD1. CDR1 and CDR2 (germline): SEHNR, FQNEAQ (reference sequence). The CDR3 loop spans 18 amino acids. V lost 6 bases to trimming and J lost 2 bases; unmatched junction nucleotides: 17. CDR3 in DNA: TGTGCCAGCAGTTTAAGTCGCTTAGACAGGGTTCTCACAGATACGCAGTATTTT. This encodes CASSLSRLDRVLTDTQYF.

A few counts support this clonotype. The gene calls are TRBV13 and TRBJ2-2, with 9 nucleotides matching TRBD1. Trimming at V came to 5 bases and at J to 4 bases, leaving 11 bases not matched to a gene. Germline lookup yields CDR1 PRHDT and CDR2 FYEKMQ (reference sequence). This CDR3 spans 17 amino acids. CDR3 nucleotide sequence: TGTGCCAGCAGCCCAAGGGACAGGGCCTCGGGCACCGGGGAGCTGTTTTTT. Translating it yields CASSPRDRASGTGELFF. Looking up the rest from reference TRBV13 and TRBJ2-2 gives the full variable domain: AAGVIQSPRHLIKEKRETATLKCYPIPRHDTVYWYQQGPGQDPQFLISFYEKMQSDKGSIPDRFSAQQFSDYHSELNMSSLELGDSALYFCASSPRDRASGTGELFFGEGSRLTVL.

The V gene is TRBV12-3 or TRBV12-4, the J gene TRBJ2-3, with D possibly matching TRBD1 (6 bases). The CDR3 consists of 15 residues. The germline V and J ends were trimmed by 3 bases and 1 base, with 11 bases remaining between them. The CDR3 protein is CASSFRGGGTDTQYF. CDR3 bases: TGTGCCAGCAGTTTTAGAGGGGGTGGCACAGATACGCAGTATTTT.

The table lists this clonotype with a few counts. The chain joins TRBV28 to TRBJ1-2; D may be TRBD1 (5 bases). From germline, CDR1 is MDHEN and CDR2 SYDVKM. The CDR3 spans 15 residues. The V gene lost 4 bases and the J gene lost 8 bases, with 20 bases spanning the gap. The CDR3 reads CASSSYRDPLEGYTF. DNA of the CDR3: TGTGCCAGCAGTTCCTACCGGGACCCCCTAGAAGGCTACACCTTC.

This clonotype has a handful of counts. The chain employs TRBV3-1 and TRBJ1-1; no clear D. V lost 4 bases to trimming and J lost 0 bases, with 12 bases between them. The CDR3 runs 15 residues. Germline CDR1 reads LGHDT; CDR2 reads YNNKEL (reference sequence). The CDR3 sequence: CASSRDTRLNTEAFF. CDR3 coding DNA: TGTGCCAGCAGCCGTGACACCCGGTTGAACACTGAAGCTTTCTTT.

The V call is TRBV12-3 or TRBV12-4, the J call TRBJ1-5, with TRBD1 matching over 8 bases. The CDR3 spans 15 residues. V was pared by 1 base and J by 6 bases, with 5 bases of the junction left unmatched. CDR3 sequence: CASSLGTGIGQPQHF. CDR3 nucleotide sequence: TGTGCCAGCAGTTTAGGGACAGGGATTGGTCAGCCCCAGCATTTT.